A selection of T cell receptor beta chains follows, all from one sample in a study of blood T cells in healthy people across ages. TCRdb reanalysed the 5' RACE reads using MiXCR and keeps one entry per CDR3 protein. Of about a million distinct CDR3 sequences listed, 35% to 40% are singletons. Sequenced sample: blood. The receptors derive from a man in his late teens or twenties in good health. Each CDR3 is given with its conserved first and last residue. The D gene is left open where the match is weak. Size is stated for part of the rows, as once, few or many counts, or as a class when the clone is expanded.

J gene: TRBJ1-1; clone size: few; V gene: TRBV12-3/TRBV12-4; D gene: .; CDR3 DNA: TGTGCCAGCACCTCCTCAGGAGGTCCCACTGAAGCTTTCTTT; CDR3 protein: CASTSSGGPTEAFF
J gene: TRBJ2-5; clone size: many; V gene: TRBV4-2; D gene: .; CDR3 DNA: TGTGCCAGCAGCGGATTCGGGGAGACCCAGTACTTC; CDR3 protein: CASSGFGETQYF
J gene: TRBJ2-7; clone size: .; V gene: TRBV12-3/TRBV12-4; D gene: .; CDR3 DNA: TGTGCCAGCAGCCCCAGGAATGGGCCCATCTACAATGAGCAGTACTTC; CDR3 protein: CASSPRNGPIYNEQYF
J gene: TRBJ2-7; clone size: few; V gene: TRBV29-1; D gene: .; CDR3 DNA: TGCAGCGTTGAAGGTGGCAGCGAGCAGTACTTC; CDR3 protein: CSVEGGSEQYF
J gene: TRBJ2-1; clone size: few; V gene: TRBV20-1; D gene: TRBD2; CDR3 DNA: TGCAGTGCTAGAGATGAAGCGGGATCCGTGGGGGGCTCCTACAATGAGCAGTTCTTC; CDR3 protein: CSARDEAGSVGGSYNEQFF
J gene: TRBJ1-2; clone size: .; V gene: TRBV7-9; D gene: TRBD1; CDR3 DNA: TGTGCCAGCAGCGCCCCAACGGGACAGGGTCTACCCGGGGGGTATGGCTACACCTTC; CDR3 protein: CASSAPTGQGLPGGYGYTF
J gene: TRBJ2-5; clone size: .; V gene: TRBV25-1; D gene: .; CDR3 DNA: TGTGCCAGCAGTGAATATTGGGGAGGCAACCAAGAGACCCAGTACTTC; CDR3 protein: CASSEYWGGNQETQYF
J gene: TRBJ2-3; clone size: few; V gene: TRBV4-3; D gene: TRBD2; CDR3 DNA: TGCGCCAGCAGCCAAGACCGGGGGGGAAGCACAGATACGCAGTATTTT; CDR3 protein: CASSQDRGGSTDTQYF
J gene: TRBJ1-1; clone size: .; V gene: TRBV20-1; D gene: .; CDR3 DNA: TGCAGTGCTACACCGGCGGGGCCGATGAACACTGAAGCTTTCTTT; CDR3 protein: CSATPAGPMNTEAFF
J gene: TRBJ1-1; clone size: .; V gene: TRBV7-2; D gene: TRBD1; CDR3 DNA: TGTGCCAGCAGCTCCGGCGGGACAGCCACCACTGAAGCTTTCTTT; CDR3 protein: CASSSGGTATTEAFF
J gene: TRBJ2-4; clone size: few; V gene: TRBV18; D gene: TRBD1; CDR3 DNA: TGTGCCAGCTCACCACTGAGGGGGCTAGGCAAAAACATTCAGTACTTC; CDR3 protein: CASSPLRGLGKNIQYF
J gene: TRBJ1-2; clone size: .; V gene: TRBV3-1; D gene: .; CDR3 DNA: TGTGCCAGCAGCCACAGGACGGAGGGCTATGGCTACACCTTC; CDR3 protein: CASSHRTEGYGYTF
J gene: TRBJ1-5; clone size: few; V gene: TRBV6-2/TRBV6-3; D gene: .; CDR3 DNA: TGTGCCAGCAGTTACCCCCCCCGGAATAGCAATCAGCCCCAGCATTTT; CDR3 protein: CASSYPPRNSNQPQHF
J gene: TRBJ1-2; clone size: .; V gene: TRBV12-3/TRBV12-4; D gene: .; CDR3 DNA: TGTGCCAGCAGCCGGACAGATACGGGCTACACCTTC; CDR3 protein: CASSRTDTGYTF
J gene: TRBJ1-6; clone size: .; V gene: TRBV20-1; D gene: .; CDR3 DNA: TGCAGTGCTAGCGAGATCAACCGCTCCTATAATTCACCCCTCCACTTT; CDR3 protein: CSASEINRSYNSPLHF
J gene: TRBJ2-2; clone size: .; V gene: TRBV9; D gene: TRBD1; CDR3 DNA: TGTGCCAGCAGCGGTGACAGGGGGCTAAGGACCGGGGAGCTGTTTTTT; CDR3 protein: CASSGDRGLRTGELFF
J gene: TRBJ1-1; clone size: .; V gene: TRBV4-3; D gene: .; CDR3 DNA: TGCGCCAGCAGCCAAGATTCGGGAGTAGGCACTGAAGCTTTCTTT; CDR3 protein: CASSQDSGVGTEAFF
J gene: TRBJ2-3; clone size: few; V gene: TRBV11-3; D gene: .; CDR3 DNA: TGTGCCAGCAGCTTTATGTCCCCAGATACGCAGTATTTT; CDR3 protein: CASSFMSPDTQYF
J gene: TRBJ1-1; clone size: .; V gene: TRBV20-1; D gene: TRBD1; CDR3 DNA: TGCAGTGCCATGGGACAGGAGGGGAACACTGAAGCTTTCTTT; CDR3 protein: CSAMGQEGNTEAFF
J gene: TRBJ2-1; clone size: .; V gene: TRBV20-1; D gene: TRBD2; CDR3 DNA: TGCAGTGCTAAGCGGGGCGATTACAATGAGCAGTTCTTC; CDR3 protein: CSAKRGDYNEQFF
J gene: TRBJ2-1; clone size: .; V gene: TRBV6-2/TRBV6-3; D gene: .; CDR3 DNA: TGTGCCAGCAACAGGAGGCAGAGCTCCTACAATGAGCAGTTCTTC; CDR3 protein: CASNRRQSSYNEQFF
J gene: TRBJ1-2; clone size: once; V gene: TRBV20-1; D gene: .; CDR3 DNA: TGCAGTGCTAGAGTCAAGGCCCGGATAGCTAACTATGGCTACACCTTC; CDR3 protein: CSARVKARIANYGYTF
J gene: TRBJ2-2; clone size: few; V gene: TRBV6-1; D gene: TRBD1; CDR3 DNA: TGTGCCAGCAGTGAAGCTGGGACAGTGACCGGGGAGCTGTTTTTT; CDR3 protein: CASSEAGTVTGELFF
J gene: TRBJ2-1; clone size: once; V gene: TRBV3-1; D gene: .; CDR3 DNA: TGTGCCAGCAGCCCCGCGGTAGGATGGGGTGTCCATGAGCAGTTCTTC; CDR3 protein: CASSPAVGWGVHEQFF
J gene: TRBJ1-6; clone size: .; V gene: TRBV7-9; D gene: .; CDR3 DNA: TGTGCCATGGGCCCCAGCTCCTATAATTCACCCCTCCACTTT; CDR3 protein: CAMGPSSYNSPLHF
J gene: TRBJ1-6; clone size: .; V gene: TRBV20-1; D gene: .; CDR3 DNA: TGCAGTGGGTGGGTTTCCCCGAGCTCCTATAATTCACCCCTCCACTTT; CDR3 protein: CSGWVSPSSYNSPLHF
J gene: TRBJ2-5; clone size: .; V gene: TRBV6-6; D gene: TRBD2; CDR3 DNA: TGTGCCAGCAGCCGGACTAGCGGGGGGGAGACCCAGTACTTC; CDR3 protein: CASSRTSGGETQYF
J gene: TRBJ2-3; clone size: few; V gene: TRBV7-9; D gene: .; CDR3 DNA: TGTGCCACCGACACAGATACGCAGTATTTT; CDR3 protein: CATDTDTQYF
J gene: TRBJ2-5; clone size: once; V gene: TRBV7-6; D gene: .; CDR3 DNA: TGTGCCAGCGGCTTCTCCGCTAGGGTGGAGGAGACCCAGTACTTC; CDR3 protein: CASGFSARVEETQYF
J gene: TRBJ2-3; clone size: .; V gene: TRBV20-1; D gene: .; CDR3 DNA: TGCAGTGCTGTGGACAAGGCCGTAGATACGCAGTATTTT; CDR3 protein: CSAVDKAVDTQYF
J gene: TRBJ2-7; clone size: few; V gene: TRBV20-1; D gene: .; CDR3 DNA: TGCAGTGCTAGAGATGGGAGGTCGGCCTCCTACGAGCAGTACTTC; CDR3 protein: CSARDGRSASYEQYF